This T cell receptor beta chain was recorded in a study of CD8 T cells in ankylosing spondylitis. Libraries for TCR beta were made by quantitative 5'-RACE with molecular barcodes. TCRdb ran MiXCR on the 5' RACE reads and lists one entry per CDR3 protein. The sample includes some 130,000 distinct CDR3 sequences, around 7.9% of them seen just once. The junction had 2 bases not matched to a gene; V was cut back by 0 bases and J by 4 bases. The CDR3 contains 15 residues. Germline values: CDR1 SEHNR, CDR2 FQNEAQ (reference sequence). This clonotype was detected ten times or more. The chain joins TRBV7-9 to TRBJ2-1; 8 bases map to TRBD1. The receptor was derived from a female donor with ankylosing spondylitis or in good health (not recorded which). Input material: blood, either unsorted or a sorted T cell fraction (not recorded which). The CDR3 DNA reads TGTGCCAGCAGCTTAGCCAGGGGGCCATACAATGAGCAGTTCTTC. This sequence encodes CASSLARGPYNEQFF.